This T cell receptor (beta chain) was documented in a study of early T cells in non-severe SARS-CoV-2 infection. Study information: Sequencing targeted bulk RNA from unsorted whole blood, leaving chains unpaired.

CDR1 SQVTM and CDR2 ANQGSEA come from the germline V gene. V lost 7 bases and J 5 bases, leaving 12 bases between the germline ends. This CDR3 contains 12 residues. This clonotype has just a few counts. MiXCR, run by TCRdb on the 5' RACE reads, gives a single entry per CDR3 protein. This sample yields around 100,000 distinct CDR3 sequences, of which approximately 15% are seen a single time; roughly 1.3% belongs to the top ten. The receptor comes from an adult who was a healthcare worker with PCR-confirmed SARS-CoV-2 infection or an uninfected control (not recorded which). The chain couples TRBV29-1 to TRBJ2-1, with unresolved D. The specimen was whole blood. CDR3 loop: CSASSSNNEQFF. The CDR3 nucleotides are TGCAGCGCCAGCAGTTCGAACAATGAGCAGTTCTTC.